The 18 T cell receptor beta chains reported below all come from one sample, sequenced in a study of PD-L1 blockade in urothelial cancer. Sequenced by immunoSEQ multiplex PCR; TCRdb stores in-frame clones only, minus some. The repertoire holds about 120,000 clones, roughly 90% seen once, with roughly 1.8% in the top ten. Time point given: peripheral blood 6 weeks after treatment start. Sequencing was performed on PBMCs, taken around atezolizumab (anti-PD-L1) treatment. These receptors were obtained from a man aged 55 to 70 with urothelial cancer.

V gene TRBV6-5 combines with J gene TRBJ2-5; D possibly corresponds to TRBD2 (5 bases). Germline V gives CDR1 MNHEY, CDR2 SVGAGI. The V end lost 0 bases, the J end lost 1 base, and 6 bases lay between the germline ends. The CDR3 spans 14 residues. CDR3 sequence (DNA): TGTGCCAGCAGTTACTCAGAGGGCCAAGAGACCCAGTACTTC. It specifies CASSYSEGQETQYF.

The chain couples TRBV19 to TRBJ2-5, with 15 bases aligning to TRBD2. This CDR3 spans 17 amino acids. The V gene's germline CDR1 is LNHDA and CDR2 SQIVND (reference sequence). V dropped 6 bases and J dropped 4; count of bases not matched to a gene: 9. This chain's CDR3 is CASSWAGTSGRRETQYF. The DNA for the CDR3 is TGTGCCAGTAGCTGGGCCGGGACTAGCGGGAGGAGAGAGACCCAGTACTTC.

This clone is a singleton in its sample. The chain couples TRBV4-1 to TRBJ2-1, with 10 nucleotides matching TRBD2. The CDR3 length is 16 residues. Germline loops: CDR1 MGHRA, CDR2 YSYEKL. The junction had 11 bases not matched to a gene; V was cut back by 3 bases and J by 9 bases. CDR3 nucleotide sequence: TGCGCCAGCAGCCAGGGTCGAGCGGGAGGGCCACTTGAGCAGTTCTTC. Amino acid sequence: CASSQGRAGGPLEQFF.

This chain links TRBV19 with TRBJ2-5; TRBD1 agrees at 11 bases. The CDR3 totals 16 residues. The trim removed 4 bases at V and 4 bases at J, leaving 8 bases unmatched. Germline V gene lookup returns CDR1 LNHDA and CDR2 SQIVND (reference sequence). CDR3 in DNA: TGTGCCAGTAGTACCGGACAGGGGGCCTCCCGAGAGACCCAGTACTTC. It codes for CASSTGQGASRETQYF. Together with reference TRBV19 and TRBJ2-5, the CDR3 gives the full variable domain: DGGITQSPKYLFRKEGQNVTLSCEQNLNHDAMYWYRQDPGQGLRLIYYSQIVNDFQKGDIAEGYSVSREKKESFPLTVTSAQKNPTAFYLCASSTGQGASRETQYFGPGTRLLVL.

This chain uses TRBV12-5 with TRBJ2-3; 8 positions agree with TRBD2. The CDR3 sequence is 17 residues long. In germline, CDR1 is LGHNT, CDR2 FRNRAP. Trimming removed 3 bases from V and 5 bases from J; junction bases left unmatched: 13. Here the CDR3 DNA reads TGTGCTAGTGGTTTCGGGCGGGGGGCCCCCTTGCGAGATACGCAGTATTTT. Its protein is CASGFGRGAPLRDTQYF.

The CDR3 DNA reads TGTGCCAGCAGTTTTAGCGGGGATGGCAATCAGCCCCAGCATTTT. Translation gives CASSFSGDGNQPQHF. The genes are TRBV28 and TRBJ1-5, with D uncertain. V lost 3 bases, J lost 2 bases, and 11 bases lay in between. This CDR3 comprises 15 residues. Germline CDR1 and CDR2: MDHEN and SYDVKM.

This clone was counted only a few times. V is TRBV7-9 and J is TRBJ1-6; D call uncertain. Trimming removed 2 bases from V and 4 bases from J, with 18 bases in between. Germline CDR1 SEHNR, CDR2 FQNEAQ (reference sequence). The CDR3 is 18 amino acids. The CDR3 loop is CASSLRRVGGPYNSPLHF. The CDR3 region has the DNA TGTGCCAGCAGCTTAAGGCGGGTCGGAGGACCGTATAATTCACCCCTCCACTTT.

This clone was detected only once. The chain employs TRBV7-9 and TRBJ2-1; 9 bases are a match to TRBD1. Looked up from germline, CDR1 is SEHNR and CDR2 is FQNEAQ (reference sequence). The V gene end was trimmed by 5 bases and the J gene end by 9 bases; junction bases not matched to a gene: 8. The CDR3 length is 14 residues. In DNA, the CDR3 is TGTGCCAGCAGCCCCGGGACAGGGAGAACTGAGCAGTTCTTC. Translated, it gives CASSPGTGRTEQFF. The full variable domain, with the rest looked up from reference TRBV7-9 and TRBJ2-1, is DTGVSQNPRHKITKRGQNVTFRCDPISEHNRLYWYRQTLGQGPEFLTYFQNEAQLEKSRLLSDRFSAERPKGSFSTLEIQRTEQGDSAMYLCASSPGTGRTEQFFGPGTRLTVL.

V usage is TRBV6-5 and J usage is TRBJ1-1, with 7 bases aligning to TRBD1. This CDR3 region has 14 residues. Losses at the gene ends were 4 bases for V and 4 bases for J; bases not matched to a gene: 6. CDR1 is MNHEY, CDR2 SVGAGI, per germline. CDR3 sequence: CASSLQGFGTEAFF. Here the CDR3 DNA reads TGTGCCAGCAGTTTACAGGGGTTTGGCACTGAAGCTTTCTTT.

The V gene is TRBV6-5, the J gene TRBJ1-6; D might be TRBD1 (6 bases). Trimming cost V 4 bases and J 2 bases, with 12 bases left between them. From germline, CDR1 is MNHEY and CDR2 SVGAGI. This CDR3 is built from 16 residues. CDR3 in amino acids: CASSFVQGAYNSPLHF. DNA of the CDR3: TGTGCCAGCAGTTTTGTACAGGGAGCCTATAATTCACCCCTCCACTTT.

The chain has TRBV2 and TRBJ1-5, with 8 positions matching TRBD1. The CDR3 loop spans 15 amino acids. CDR1 and CDR2 (germline): SNHLY, FYNNEI. With V trimmed by 7 bases and J by 6 bases, 11 bases remained unmatched. CDR3 coding DNA: TGTGCCAGCAATCCTCAGGGGGCGCCTGGTCAGCCCCAGCATTTT. Encoded protein: CASNPQGAPGQPQHF. Full variable domain (outside the CDR3, taken from reference TRBV2 and TRBJ1-5): EPEVTQTPSHQVTQMGQEVILRCVPISNHLYFYWYRQILGQKVEFLVSFYNNEISEKSEIFDDQFSVERPDGSNFTLKIRSTKLEDSAMYFCASNPQGAPGQPQHFGDGTRLSIL.

The table lists this clone with a few counts. This sequence joins TRBV10-3 and TRBJ2-2, with D possibly being TRBD1 (5 bases). Germline loops: CDR1 ENHRY, CDR2 SYGVKD. Trimming took 3 bases from V and 2 from J, leaving 13 bases between them. The CDR3 has 16 amino acids. The DNA for the CDR3 is TGTGCCATCAGTGATCAGGGCCACTCAAACACCGGGGAGCTGTTTTTT. It encodes CAISDQGHSNTGELFF.

The gene calls are TRBV5-1 and TRBJ2-5; 8 positions agree with TRBD1. Germline CDR1 and CDR2: SGHRS and YFSETQ. Trimming took 4 bases from V and 5 from J; bases not matched to a gene: 10. The CDR3 covers 15 residues. CDR3 amino acids: CASSPEQGVRETQYF. CDR3 DNA sequence: TGCGCCAGCAGCCCGGAACAGGGGGTGAGGGAGACCCAGTACTTC.

J is TRBJ2-1 and V is TRBV6-5; 7 bases agree with TRBD2. This CDR3 comprises 13 residues. V dropped 6 bases and J dropped 4; count of bases not matched to a gene: 3. Germline V gene lookup returns CDR1 MNHEY and CDR2 SVGAGI. The CDR3 nucleotides read TGTGCCAGCAGGGGTAGCGGGTACAATGAGCAGTTCTTC. Translation gives CASRGSGYNEQFF.

The chain joins TRBV19 to TRBJ1-1, with 9 bases aligning to TRBD1. This CDR3 region has 13 residues. Losses at the gene ends were 9 bases for V and 3 bases for J; bases not matched to a gene: 5. Germline values: CDR1 LNHDA, CDR2 SQIVND (reference sequence). The CDR3 region is CASLGQGYTEAFF. The CDR3 DNA is TGTGCCAGCCTGGGACAGGGATACACTGAAGCTTTCTTT.

This clone was recorded once. This chain connects TRBV5-1 to TRBJ2-7, with 14 bases that match TRBD2. The CDR3 spans 17 residues. Germline V CDR1 and CDR2: SGHRS, YFSETQ. V dropped 1 base and J dropped 5; count of bases not matched to a gene: 8. The CDR3: CASSLQGLAGVLHEQYF. For the CDR3, the DNA is TGCGCCAGCAGCTTGCAGGGACTAGCGGGAGTGTTGCACGAGCAGTACTTC.

V and J are TRBV11-2 and TRBJ2-7; 9 bases align to TRBD2. Trimming at V came to 7 bases and at J to 4 bases, leaving 11 bases not matched to a gene. CDR3 size: 15 residues. CDR1 is SGHAT and CDR2 is FQNNGV in the germline V gene. The CDR3 protein is CASTPVIAGEYEQYF. The CDR3 region has the DNA TGTGCCAGCACCCCGGTGATAGCGGGAGAATACGAGCAGTACTTC.

The chain has TRBV18 and TRBJ2-1, with D maybe TRBD2 (5 bases). Trimming took off 0 bases at V and 15 bases at J, with 12 bases between the two ends. The CDR3 covers 12 residues. Germline V CDR1 and CDR2: KGHSH, LQKENI. CDR3 nucleotide sequence: TGTGCCAGCTCACCACCGGACTGGGAGTGGTTCTTC. Amino acid sequence: CASSPPDWEWFF.